The entry below describes one T cell receptor (beta chain). The method was immunoSEQ multiplex PCR; TCRdb's version includes in-frame clones alone and lacks a portion of them. In the table there are more than 65,000 clones, about 90% of which are singletons. This sample is part of a study of T cell changes during pregnancy in multiple sclerosis. Germline CDR1 and CDR2: LNHDA and SQIVND (reference sequence). CDR3 length: 15 amino acids. J was trimmed by 8 bases and V by 6 bases; bases with no gene match: 7. Sequencing used CD4+ T cells from peripheral blood mononuclear cells, obtained before pregnancy. This sequence was found in a female donor with multiple sclerosis, enrolled in a pregnancy study. V usage is TRBV19 and J usage is TRBJ1-6; 10 nucleotides agree with TRBD1. The CDR3 coding sequence is TGTGCCAGTAGGAGCCGGGACAGGGGTTATTCACCCCTCCACTTT. It specifies CASRSRDRGYSPLHF.